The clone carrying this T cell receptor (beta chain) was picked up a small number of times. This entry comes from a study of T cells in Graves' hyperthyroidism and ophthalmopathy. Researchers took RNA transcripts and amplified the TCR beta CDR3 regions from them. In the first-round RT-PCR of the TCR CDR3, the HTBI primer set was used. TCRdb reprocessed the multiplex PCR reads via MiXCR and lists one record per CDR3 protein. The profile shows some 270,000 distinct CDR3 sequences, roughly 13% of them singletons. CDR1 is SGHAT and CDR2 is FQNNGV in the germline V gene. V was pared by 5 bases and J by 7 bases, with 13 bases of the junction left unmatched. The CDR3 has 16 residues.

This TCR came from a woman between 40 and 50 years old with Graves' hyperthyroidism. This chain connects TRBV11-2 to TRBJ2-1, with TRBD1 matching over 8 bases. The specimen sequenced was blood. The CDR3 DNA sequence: TGTGCCAGCAGCCCCTCCCGGACAGGGCCTTTTAATGAGCAGTTCTTC. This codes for CASSPSRTGPFNEQFF.